Below, 15 T cell receptor beta chains from the same sample are listed, as sequenced in a study of CD8 T cells in Susac syndrome. Random hexamers were used to reverse transcribe an amount of roughly 0.45 to 1 ug RNA. In TCRdb, the immunoSEQ multiplex PCR reads were re-called with MiXCR into one record per CDR3 protein. This sample has about 200,000 distinct CDR3 sequences; over 85% occur once, and the top ten carry 0.08% to 0.11%. Sequencing used CD4+ T cells from PBMCs. The receptors here all came from a human donor in good health.

This clonotype was recorded once. V and J are TRBV7-9 and TRBJ2-2; D is possibly TRBD1 (5 bases). Germline V gives CDR1 SEHNR, CDR2 FQNEAQ (reference sequence). This CDR3 region has 14 residues. V was clipped by 6 bases and J by 7 bases, with 15 bases between them. CDR3 bases: TGTGCCAGCAGTCCCACTACAGGTTTCGGGGAGCTGTTTTTT. It codes for CASSPTTGFGELFF.

The chain is built from TRBV10-3 and TRBJ2-5, with 8 bases lining up with TRBD1. The germline CDR1 and CDR2 sequences are ENHRY and SYGVKD. CDR3 length: 15 residues. J was trimmed by 5 bases and V by 3 bases; bases with no gene match: 8. The CDR3 region has the DNA TGTGCCATCAGTGACTCCGGACAGGGAACGGAGACCCAGTACTTC. Translation: CAISDSGQGTETQYF.

The rearrangement joins TRBV30 to TRBJ1-2; the match to TRBD1 covers 10 bases. The CDR3 is made up of 14 amino acids. Unmatched junction bases numbered 5, after V lost 6 bases and J lost 1 base. The germline gives CDR1 GTSNPN, CDR2 SVGIG (reference sequence). This CDR3 is CACARDRGNYGYTF. Written as DNA, the CDR3 is TGTGCCTGCGCCCGGGACAGGGGTAACTATGGCTACACCTTC.

The chain joins TRBV18 to TRBJ2-7; possibly TRBD1 or TRBD2 for D (5 bases each). The CDR3 totals 15 residues. The germline V and J ends were trimmed by 1 base and 6 bases, with 16 bases remaining between them. The germline CDR1 and CDR2 sequences are KGHSH and LQKENI. CDR3 residues: CASSPLGLGGGEQYV. CDR3 in DNA: TGTGCCAGCTCACCACTGGGGCTAGGAGGAGGCGAGCAGTACGTC.

This chain uses TRBV20-1 with TRBJ1-6; no definite D call. Germline V lookup: CDR1 DFQATT, CDR2 SNEGSKA (reference sequence). The CDR3 spans 13 residues. V was cut by 1 base and J by 8 bases, with 9 bases left in between. In DNA form, the CDR3 reads TGCAGTGCTAGAGCTCGGCAGGATTCACCCCTCCACTTT. Translating it yields CSARARQDSPLHF.

The chain couples TRBV7-2 to TRBJ2-7, with D tentatively TRBD2 (6 bases). CDR1 is SGHTA, CDR2 FQGNSA, per germline. Trimming removed 8 bases at V and 2 bases at J, with 13 bases between. CDR3 length: 13 amino acids. CDR3 sequence (DNA): TGTGCCAGCCGACTGGGCGGGACCTACGAGCAGTACTTC. It codes for CASRLGGTYEQYF.

This chain connects TRBV20-1 to TRBJ2-1; D is ambiguous. From germline, CDR1 is DFQATT and CDR2 SNEGSKA (reference sequence). The CDR3 spans 11 residues. The germline V and J ends were trimmed by 3 bases and 8 bases, with 8 bases remaining between them. The CDR3 sequence: CSASMADEQFF. The CDR3 DNA is TGCAGTGCTAGTATGGCTGATGAGCAGTTCTTC.

The chain carries TRBV3-1 and TRBJ1-4; D unresolved. The CDR3 is 12 residues long. With 6 bases removed from V and 5 bases from J, the gap between germline ends came to 7 bases. The germline gives CDR1 LGHDT, CDR2 YNNKEL (reference sequence). The CDR3 protein is CASRIGNEKLFF. The CDR3 DNA reads as TGTGCCAGCAGGATCGGGAATGAAAAACTGTTTTTT. Variable domain in full (rest from reference TRBV3-1 and TRBJ1-4): DTAVSQTPKYLVTQMGNDKSIKCEQNLGHDTMYWYKQDSKKFLKIMFSYNNKELIINETVPNRFSPKSPDKAHLNLHINSLELGDSAVYFCASRIGNEKLFFGSGTQLSVL.

V and J are TRBV6-6 and TRBJ1-1; unclear D gene. Germline V lookup: CDR1 MNHNY, CDR2 SVGAGI (reference sequence). The V and J ends lost 7 bases and 2 bases respectively, with 14 bases between them. There are 14 residues in the CDR3. In DNA form, the CDR3 reads TGTGCCAGCATAGAAAGACACTCAAACACTGAAGCTTTCTTT. Its translation: CASIERHSNTEAFF.

The chain couples TRBV30 to TRBJ1-1; D may be TRBD1 (5 bases). Germline values: CDR1 GTSNPN, CDR2 SVGIG (reference sequence). This CDR3 spans 13 amino acids. Trimming shortened V by 4 bases and J by 1 base, and 10 bases separated the two germline ends. The DNA of the CDR3 is TGTGCCTGGAACCAGGGATGGAACACTGAAGCTTTCTTT. Protein: CAWNQGWNTEAFF.

The chain couples TRBV24-1 to TRBJ2-5; perhaps D is TRBD1 or TRBD2 (6 bases each). Between the trimmed V and J ends, which lost 3 bases and 4 bases, there was a span of 20 bases. The CDR3 is 17 amino acids. Germline CDR1 is KGHDR and CDR2 is SFDVKD. The CDR3 region is CATSDVGGAEIGETQYF. CDR3 coding DNA: TGTGCCACCAGTGATGTCGGGGGCGCAGAGATCGGAGAGACCCAGTACTTC.

The chain combines TRBV12-3 or TRBV12-4 with TRBJ1-1, with D possibly TRBD1 on 6 matching bases. The CDR3 runs 12 residues. Trimming stripped 6 bases from V and 9 bases from J, with 14 bases between. Here the CDR3 DNA reads TGTGCCAGCAGCTATAGTACAGGGCAAGCTTTCTTT. It is translated as CASSYSTGQAFF.

The chain joins TRBV5-4 to TRBJ2-7, with D perhaps TRBD1 (5 bases). Trimming removed 4 bases from V and 5 bases from J, with 16 bases in between. Germline V lookup: CDR1 SGHNT, CDR2 YYREEE (reference sequence). The CDR3 spans 14 residues. Here the CDR3 reads CASSPRAGWDEQYF. In DNA form, the CDR3 reads TGTGCCAGCAGCCCTAGAGCAGGGTGGGACGAGCAGTACTTC. Full variable domain (remainder filled in from reference TRBV5-4 and TRBJ2-7): ETGVTQSPTHLIKTRGQQVTLRCSSQSGHNTVSWYQQALGQGPQFIFQYYREEENGRGNFPPRFSGLQFPNYSSELNVNALELDDSALYLCASSPRAGWDEQYFGPGTRLTVT.

J is TRBJ2-2 and V is TRBV7-2; D perhaps matches TRBD2 (6 bases). Per the germline V gene, CDR1 is SGHTA and CDR2 is FQGNSA. The germline V and J ends were trimmed by 1 base and 6 bases, with 18 bases remaining between them. The CDR3 runs to 17 residues. The chain's CDR3 is CASSLEYRRGGAGELFF. The CDR3 DNA reads as TGTGCCAGCAGCTTAGAATATCGAAGGGGCGGGGCCGGGGAGCTGTTTTTT. Complete variable domain (other parts from reference TRBV7-2 and TRBJ2-2): GAGVSQSPSNKVTEKGKDVELRCDPISGHTALYWYRQSLGQGLEFLIYFQGNSAPDKSGLPSDRFSAERTGGSVSTLTIQRTQQEDSAVYLCASSLEYRRGGAGELFFGEGSRLTVL.

The V gene is TRBV6-4, the J gene TRBJ1-1, with D tentatively TRBD1 (6 bases). Trimming removed 8 bases at V and 1 base at J, with 14 bases between. Germline CDR1 is MRHNA and CDR2 is SNTAGT. The CDR3 totals 14 residues. CDR3 in DNA: TGTGCCAGCGCCCCACAAGGGGGGAACACTGAAGCTTTCTTT. This gives the protein CASAPQGGNTEAFF.